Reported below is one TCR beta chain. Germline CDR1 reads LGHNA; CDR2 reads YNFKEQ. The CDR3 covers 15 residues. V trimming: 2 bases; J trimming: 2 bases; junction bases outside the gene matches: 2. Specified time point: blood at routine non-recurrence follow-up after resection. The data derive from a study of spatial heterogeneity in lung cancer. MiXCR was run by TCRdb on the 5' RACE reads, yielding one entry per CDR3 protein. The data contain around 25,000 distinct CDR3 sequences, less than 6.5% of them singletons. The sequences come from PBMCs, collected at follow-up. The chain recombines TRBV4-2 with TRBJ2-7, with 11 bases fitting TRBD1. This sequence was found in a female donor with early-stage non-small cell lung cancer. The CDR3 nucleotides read TGTGCCAGCAGCCAAAGGACAGGGGGCCCCTACGAGCAGTACTTC. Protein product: CASSQRTGGPYEQYF.